This is a list of T cell receptor beta chains from one sample in a study of vaccination effects on CD4 cells after COVID-19. Some clones are missing from TCRdb's copy, which holds only in-frame ones; the method was immunoSEQ multiplex PCR. The sample includes approximately 31,000 clones, about two thirds seen only once; the top ten take approximately 30%. Their antigens are not known. The specimen comprised CD4+ T cells from PBMCs cultured with a peptide pool, sampled before COVID-19 vaccination. These receptor sequences come from a human donor who had a prior SARS-CoV-2 infection. Both conserved end residues are part of each CDR3. Fields, in order: V gene, J gene, D gene, clone size, CDR3 protein. D genes are given only for firm matches. Size values are once, few and many counts, or a class for expanded clones, and some rows have none.

v_gene: TRBV30; j_gene: TRBJ2-6; d_gene: NA; abundance: NA; CDR3aa: CAWSVGSGANVLTF
v_gene: TRBV11-2; j_gene: TRBJ2-5; d_gene: NA; abundance: NA; CDR3aa: CASSLGAFRETQYF
v_gene: TRBV28; j_gene: TRBJ1-1; d_gene: NA; abundance: NA; CDR3aa: CASRPSDGRENTEAFF
v_gene: TRBV21-1; j_gene: TRBJ2-1; d_gene: NA; abundance: few; CDR3aa: CASSKRLAGLVYNEQFF
v_gene: TRBV19; j_gene: TRBJ2-3; d_gene: TRBD1; abundance: NA; CDR3aa: CASRRQGGNTDTQYF
v_gene: TRBV5-1; j_gene: TRBJ2-7; d_gene: NA; abundance: once; CDR3aa: CASSLNVGSSYEQYF
v_gene: TRBV4-2; j_gene: TRBJ1-5; d_gene: TRBD1; abundance: NA; CDR3aa: CASSPTGTGYQPQHF
v_gene: TRBV7-3; j_gene: TRBJ2-2; d_gene: TRBD2; abundance: NA; CDR3aa: CASSLGLAGPTGELFF
v_gene: TRBV18; j_gene: TRBJ2-3; d_gene: TRBD1; abundance: NA; CDR3aa: CASSPPDRDWNTQYF
v_gene: TRBV6-7; j_gene: TRBJ2-7; d_gene: NA; abundance: NA; CDR3aa: CARQPLPRGIHEQYF
v_gene: TRBV10-3; j_gene: TRBJ2-7; d_gene: NA; abundance: NA; CDR3aa: CAISESLGGTLYEQYF
v_gene: TRBV24-1; j_gene: TRBJ2-3; d_gene: TRBD2; abundance: NA; CDR3aa: CATSDPEPGLAGVLRTDTQYF
v_gene: TRBV7-6; j_gene: TRBJ1-1; d_gene: NA; abundance: NA; CDR3aa: CASSFGQKNTEAFF
v_gene: TRBV7-9; j_gene: TRBJ2-3; d_gene: NA; abundance: few; CDR3aa: CASSQRGGALSDTQYF
v_gene: TRBV5-1; j_gene: TRBJ2-1; d_gene: NA; abundance: NA; CDR3aa: CASSLAVVPNEQFF
v_gene: TRBV4-1; j_gene: TRBJ1-2; d_gene: TRBD1; abundance: NA; CDR3aa: CASSHPGQGRGYTF
v_gene: TRBV12-5; j_gene: TRBJ2-1; d_gene: TRBD2; abundance: NA; CDR3aa: CASGLVGGLAPFF
v_gene: TRBV12-5; j_gene: TRBJ1-1; d_gene: NA; abundance: NA; CDR3aa: CASGLVLGFTMNTEAFF
v_gene: TRBV6-4; j_gene: TRBJ2-7; d_gene: NA; abundance: NA; CDR3aa: CASSDSKRRPPYEQYF
v_gene: TRBV2; j_gene: TRBJ2-7; d_gene: NA; abundance: NA; CDR3aa: CASAGDSYEQYF
v_gene: TRBV24-1; j_gene: TRBJ2-5; d_gene: NA; abundance: once; CDR3aa: CATSGGPQETQYF
v_gene: TRBV15; j_gene: TRBJ2-3; d_gene: NA; abundance: NA; CDR3aa: CATSRTPGTSTDTQYF
v_gene: TRBV28; j_gene: TRBJ2-3; d_gene: TRBD2; abundance: NA; CDR3aa: CASRSPGRGSTDTQYF
v_gene: TRBV10-3; j_gene: TRBJ2-3; d_gene: NA; abundance: NA; CDR3aa: CAISEPRTDTQYF
v_gene: TRBV7-3; j_gene: TRBJ2-5; d_gene: NA; abundance: few; CDR3aa: CASSLKGRGAPETQYF
v_gene: TRBV6-5; j_gene: TRBJ1-1; d_gene: NA; abundance: NA; CDR3aa: CASSYLDRDEAFF
v_gene: TRBV5-1; j_gene: TRBJ2-7; d_gene: NA; abundance: few; CDR3aa: CASSLALFATRGNEQYF
v_gene: TRBV24-1; j_gene: TRBJ2-5; d_gene: NA; abundance: NA; CDR3aa: CATSDQDGGTQYF
v_gene: TRBV9; j_gene: TRBJ1-1; d_gene: NA; abundance: few; CDR3aa: CASSVDTSRETEAFF
v_gene: TRBV20-1; j_gene: TRBJ2-1; d_gene: TRBD2; abundance: NA; CDR3aa: CSARDGTRQFF
v_gene: TRBV9; j_gene: TRBJ1-2; d_gene: NA; abundance: NA; CDR3aa: CASSAFETEIYGYTF
v_gene: TRBV27; j_gene: TRBJ2-3; d_gene: NA; abundance: few; CDR3aa: CASSLLHLDTQYF
v_gene: TRBV19; j_gene: TRBJ2-5; d_gene: TRBD2; abundance: NA; CDR3aa: CASSARRTSGQQETQYF
v_gene: TRBV7-6; j_gene: TRBJ2-7; d_gene: TRBD2; abundance: few; CDR3aa: CASSSETSGEQYF
v_gene: TRBV29-1; j_gene: TRBJ1-1; d_gene: NA; abundance: NA; CDR3aa: CSVPGGPRDGARVGEAFF
v_gene: TRBV10-3; j_gene: TRBJ2-7; d_gene: NA; abundance: NA; CDR3aa: CAISASADSYEQYF
v_gene: TRBV18; j_gene: TRBJ2-5; d_gene: NA; abundance: once; CDR3aa: CASSPGQIQETQYF
v_gene: TRBV29-1; j_gene: TRBJ1-4; d_gene: NA; abundance: few; CDR3aa: CSVQQEFNEKLFF
v_gene: TRBV7-3; j_gene: TRBJ2-3; d_gene: TRBD2; abundance: NA; CDR3aa: CASSFASAGQDTQYF
v_gene: TRBV5-1; j_gene: TRBJ2-5; d_gene: NA; abundance: NA; CDR3aa: CASSPMTRDEETQYF
v_gene: TRBV5-1; j_gene: TRBJ2-3; d_gene: NA; abundance: NA; CDR3aa: CASSLGIGESSTDTQYF
v_gene: TRBV3-1/TRBV3-2; j_gene: TRBJ2-2; d_gene: NA; abundance: NA; CDR3aa: CASSQGLRQGGAGELFF
v_gene: TRBV5-6; j_gene: TRBJ2-2; d_gene: TRBD1; abundance: NA; CDR3aa: CASSLVLDRAIGELFF
v_gene: TRBV5-1; j_gene: TRBJ2-1; d_gene: NA; abundance: NA; CDR3aa: CASSLTGSGGNEQFF
v_gene: TRBV28; j_gene: TRBJ2-7; d_gene: NA; abundance: few; CDR3aa: CASSLYSYEQYF
v_gene: TRBV5-6; j_gene: TRBJ2-2; d_gene: TRBD2; abundance: NA; CDR3aa: CASSPALAGVVTGELFF
v_gene: TRBV4-1; j_gene: TRBJ1-2; d_gene: TRBD1; abundance: few; CDR3aa: CASSQPQGQGYGYTF
v_gene: TRBV6-2/TRBV6-3; j_gene: TRBJ2-7; d_gene: TRBD2; abundance: NA; CDR3aa: CASSYGGTSGSSYEQYF
v_gene: TRBV7-3; j_gene: TRBJ2-2; d_gene: TRBD2; abundance: few; CDR3aa: CASSYGGAVTGELFF
v_gene: TRBV5-1; j_gene: TRBJ1-1; d_gene: NA; abundance: NA; CDR3aa: CASSLARLPGNTEAFF
v_gene: TRBV5-1; j_gene: TRBJ1-1; d_gene: TRBD1; abundance: NA; CDR3aa: CASSRPDRENTEAFF
v_gene: TRBV3-1/TRBV3-2; j_gene: TRBJ2-2; d_gene: NA; abundance: NA; CDR3aa: CASSHLGTGELFF
v_gene: TRBV5-6; j_gene: TRBJ1-3; d_gene: NA; abundance: NA; CDR3aa: CASSWTQGYRRPGNTIYF
v_gene: TRBV21-1; j_gene: TRBJ2-2; d_gene: NA; abundance: NA; CDR3aa: CASSKKGDTGELFF
v_gene: TRBV11-2; j_gene: TRBJ1-1; d_gene: TRBD1; abundance: NA; CDR3aa: CASSSDRGSVAFF
v_gene: TRBV5-6; j_gene: TRBJ2-7; d_gene: TRBD1; abundance: NA; CDR3aa: CASSEQGAPSYEQYF